Listed here are 4 T cell receptor beta chains from one sample, sequenced in a study of T cells in Graves' hyperthyroidism and ophthalmopathy. RNA transcripts yielded amplified TCR beta CDR3 regions. An initial round of RT-PCR targeting the TCR CDR3 relied on the HTBI primer set. From the multiplex PCR reads, TCRdb called clonotypes with MiXCR, one entry per CDR3 protein. In the table there are roughly 650,000 distinct CDR3 sequences, around 15% of which are singletons. Sequencing used blood. The receptor source for this set is a woman between 35 and 50 years old with Graves' ophthalmopathy.

This clonotype was seen only a few times. The chain combines TRBV28 with TRBJ1-2; 7 nucleotides align to TRBD1. The V segment lost 5 bases and the J segment 2 bases; nucleotides outside the gene matches: 8. The CDR3 covers 15 residues. Germline V lookup: CDR1 MDHEN, CDR2 SYDVKM. CDR3 in DNA: TGTGCCAGCAGTCCCCCCGGGACAGAAAACTATGGCTACACCTTC. Protein: CASSPPGTENYGYTF.

This clonotype was seen more than once but under ten times. The chain uses TRBV6-2 or TRBV6-3 and TRBJ2-3; no definite D call. The V gene's germline CDR1 is MNHEY and CDR2 SVGEGT. Trimming removed 2 bases from V and 2 bases from J, with 11 bases in between. There are 15 residues in the CDR3. DNA for the CDR3: TGTGCCAGCAGTTACCGACCCCCCCCCACAGATACGCAGTATTTT. It yields the protein CASSYRPPPTDTQYF.

The chain combines TRBV2 with TRBJ2-3; TRBD2 might be the D (6 bases). Germline V gives CDR1 SNHLY, CDR2 FYNNEI. The CDR3 runs to 16 residues. Trimming took 8 bases from V and 3 from J, leaving 21 bases between them. The CDR3 DNA reads as TGTGCCAGCTTACGCGTGGGGGGAGGTGGAACAGATACGCAGTATTTT. Protein: CASLRVGGGGTDTQYF.

A few counts support this clonotype. The genes are TRBV2 and TRBJ2-2; 7 bases fit TRBD2. Germline trimming cut 3 bases from V and 4 bases from J; bases unmatched to any gene: 8. CDR3 length: 16 residues. Germline V lookup: CDR1 SNHLY, CDR2 FYNNEI. This CDR3 reads CASSDVRERPTGELFF. Written as DNA, the CDR3 is TGTGCCAGCAGTGATGTGCGGGAGAGGCCCACCGGGGAGCTGTTTTTT.